This record concerns one T cell receptor beta chain sequence. Sequencing used immunoSEQ multiplex PCR; TCRdb keeps in-frame clones, though not all of them. The repertoire includes 120,000 or so clones, about four fifths of them detected once, and about 2.3% sits in the top ten. The sample is drawn from a study of blood T cell repertoires in COVID-19. The CDR3 extends over 14 amino acids. CDR1 and CDR2 from the germline V gene are ENHRY and SYGVKD. The ends were cut back, 3 bases at V and 4 bases at J, with 12 bases in the middle. The TCR comes from a man in his sixties or seventies with acute or convalescent COVID-19. The chain carries TRBV10-3 and TRBJ1-1; D unresolved. Input material: peripheral blood. For the CDR3, the DNA is TGTGCCATCAGTGAACCCCCAAGAGGCACTGAAGCTTTCTTT. It codes for CAISEPPRGTEAFF.